This TCR beta chain was sequenced during a study of blood T cell repertoires in COVID-19. Study at large: The origin of the acute and convalescent COVID-19 samples was the United States, Italy and Spain. The analysed material was cDNA or gDNA that came from T cells, B-cell-depleted T cells, or PBMCs.

The Seattle patients joined while their infection was active and were tracked longitudinally afterward. The germline CDR1 and CDR2 sequences are LNHDA and SQIVND (reference sequence). V was trimmed by 5 bases and J by 12 bases, leaving 16 bases between them. The CDR3 runs to 12 residues. In the original workflow: Counts of nucleated cells, estimated from reference gene primer amplification, were obtained. Produced via immunoSEQ multiplex PCR; TCRdb's table is partial and in-frame only. For V, J and clone size, that table is used; D and trimming come from the DNA. Among 75,000 to 85,000 clones, about 85% were seen once, and the ten largest hold approximately 9.9%.

The sequence derives from a man aged 55-75 years with COVID-19, enrolled during active disease. Input material: peripheral blood. V is TRBV19 and J is TRBJ1-1; D possibly corresponds to TRBD1 (6 bases). This CDR3 is CASSGTRGSPFF. The CDR3 coding sequence is TGTGCCAGTAGTGGGACACGGGGAAGTCCTTTCTTT.